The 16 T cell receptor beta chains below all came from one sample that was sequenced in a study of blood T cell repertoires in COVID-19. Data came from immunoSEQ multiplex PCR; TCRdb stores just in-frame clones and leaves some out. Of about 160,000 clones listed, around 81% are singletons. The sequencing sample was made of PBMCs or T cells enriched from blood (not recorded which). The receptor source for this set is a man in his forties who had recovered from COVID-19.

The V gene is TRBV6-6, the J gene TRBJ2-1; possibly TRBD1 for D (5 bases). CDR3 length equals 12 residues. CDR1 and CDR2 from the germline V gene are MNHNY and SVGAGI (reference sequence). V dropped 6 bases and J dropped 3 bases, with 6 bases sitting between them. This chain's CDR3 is CASRDIYNEQFF. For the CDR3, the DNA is TGTGCCAGCAGGGACATCTACAATGAGCAGTTCTTC.

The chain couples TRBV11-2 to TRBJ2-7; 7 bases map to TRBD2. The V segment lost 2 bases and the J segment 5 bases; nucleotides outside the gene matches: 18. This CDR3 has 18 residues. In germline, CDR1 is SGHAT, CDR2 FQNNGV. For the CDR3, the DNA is TGTGCCAGCAGCTTAAGGCGCAGCGGGGCCACCTGGGGCCACGAGCAGTACTTC. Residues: CASSLRRSGATWGHEQYF.

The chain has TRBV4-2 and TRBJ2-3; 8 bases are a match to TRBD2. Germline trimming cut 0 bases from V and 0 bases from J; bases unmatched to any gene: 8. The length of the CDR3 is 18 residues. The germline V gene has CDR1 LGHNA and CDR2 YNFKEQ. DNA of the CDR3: TGTGCCAGCAGCCAAGACCGGGGGGGGAGCTCTAGCACAGATACGCAGTATTTT. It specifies CASSQDRGGSSSTDTQYF.

This CDR3 is CASSRQDNSPLHF. CDR3 DNA: TGTGCCAGCAGTCGACAGGATAATTCACCCCTCCACTTT. The chain carries TRBV6-5 and TRBJ1-6; a possible D gene is TRBD1 (6 bases). The CDR3 extends over 13 amino acids. Trimming stripped 5 bases from V and 5 bases from J, with 7 bases between. Germline CDR1 reads MNHEY; CDR2 reads SVGAGI.

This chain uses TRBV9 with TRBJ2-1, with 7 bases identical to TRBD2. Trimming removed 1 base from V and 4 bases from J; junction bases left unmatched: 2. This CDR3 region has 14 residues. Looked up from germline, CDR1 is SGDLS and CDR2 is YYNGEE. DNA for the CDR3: TGTGCCAGCAGCGTAAGGGAGGGGTACAATGAGCAGTTCTTC. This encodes CASSVREGYNEQFF.

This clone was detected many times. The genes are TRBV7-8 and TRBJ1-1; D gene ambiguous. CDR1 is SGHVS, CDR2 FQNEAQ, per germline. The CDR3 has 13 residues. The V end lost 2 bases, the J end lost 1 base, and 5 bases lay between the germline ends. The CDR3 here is CASSLQENTEAFF. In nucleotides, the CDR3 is TGTGCCAGCAGCTTACAGGAGAACACTGAAGCTTTCTTT.

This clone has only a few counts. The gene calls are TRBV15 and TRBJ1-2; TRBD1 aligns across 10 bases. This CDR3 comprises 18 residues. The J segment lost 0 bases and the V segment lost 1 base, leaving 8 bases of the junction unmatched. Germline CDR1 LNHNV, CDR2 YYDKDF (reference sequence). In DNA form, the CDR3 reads TGTGCCACCAGCAGAGCCCGGGACAGGGGCTACTCTAACTATGGCTACACCTTC. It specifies CATSRARDRGYSNYGYTF. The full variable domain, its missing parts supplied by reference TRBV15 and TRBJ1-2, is DAMVIQNPRYQVTQFGKPVTLSCSQTLNHNVMYWYQQKSSQAPKLLFHYYDKDFNNEADTPDNFQSRRPNTSFCFLDIRSPGLGDTAMYLCATSRARDRGYSNYGYTFGSGTRLTVV.

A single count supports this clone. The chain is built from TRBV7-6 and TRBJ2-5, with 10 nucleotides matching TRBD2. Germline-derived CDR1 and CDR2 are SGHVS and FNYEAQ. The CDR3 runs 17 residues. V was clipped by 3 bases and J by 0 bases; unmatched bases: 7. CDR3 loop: CASSFSGGPMYQETQYF. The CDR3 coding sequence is TGTGCCAGCAGCTTTAGCGGGGGGCCGATGTACCAAGAGACCCAGTACTTC.

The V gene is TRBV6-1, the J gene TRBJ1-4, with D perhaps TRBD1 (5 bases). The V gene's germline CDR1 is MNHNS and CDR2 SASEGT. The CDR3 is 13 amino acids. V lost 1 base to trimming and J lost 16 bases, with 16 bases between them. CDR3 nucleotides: TGTGCCAGCAGTGAAGGGCGGCAGGGCAGGGAGTTTTTT. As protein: CASSEGRQGREFF.

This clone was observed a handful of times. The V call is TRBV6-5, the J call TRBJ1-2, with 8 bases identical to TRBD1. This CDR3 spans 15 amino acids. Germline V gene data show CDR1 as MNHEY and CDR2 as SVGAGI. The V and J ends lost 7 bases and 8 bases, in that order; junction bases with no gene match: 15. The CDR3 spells CASTADRAAWWGYTF. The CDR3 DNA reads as TGTGCCAGCACCGCGGACAGGGCTGCTTGGTGGGGCTACACCTTC.

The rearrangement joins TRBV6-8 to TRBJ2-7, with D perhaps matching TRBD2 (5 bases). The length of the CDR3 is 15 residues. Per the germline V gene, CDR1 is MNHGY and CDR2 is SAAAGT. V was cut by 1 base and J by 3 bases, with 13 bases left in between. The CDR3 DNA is TGTGCCAGCAGTTACTATCTCGGGGTTTACTACGAGCAGTACGTC. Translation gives CASSYYLGVYYEQYV.

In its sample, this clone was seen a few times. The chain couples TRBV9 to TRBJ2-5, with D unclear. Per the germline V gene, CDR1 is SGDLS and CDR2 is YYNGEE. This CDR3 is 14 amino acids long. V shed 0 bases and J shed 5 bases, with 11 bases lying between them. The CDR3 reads CASSVASGRETQYF. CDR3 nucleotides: TGTGCCAGCAGCGTAGCCAGTGGCAGGGAGACCCAGTACTTC.

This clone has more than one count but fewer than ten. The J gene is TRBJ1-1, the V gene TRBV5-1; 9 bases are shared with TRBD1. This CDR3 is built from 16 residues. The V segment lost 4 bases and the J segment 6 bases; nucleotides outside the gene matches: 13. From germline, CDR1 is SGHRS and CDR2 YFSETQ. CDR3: CASSGGGTGIGAEAFF. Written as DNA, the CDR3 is TGCGCCAGCAGCGGGGGCGGGACAGGGATTGGGGCTGAAGCTTTCTTT.

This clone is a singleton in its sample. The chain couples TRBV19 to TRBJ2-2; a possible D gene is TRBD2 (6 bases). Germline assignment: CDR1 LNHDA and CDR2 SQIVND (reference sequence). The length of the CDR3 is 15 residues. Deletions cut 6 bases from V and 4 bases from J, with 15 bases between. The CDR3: CASSFPGTFTGELFF. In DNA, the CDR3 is TGTGCCAGTAGCTTCCCAGGGACTTTCACCGGGGAGCTGTTTTTT. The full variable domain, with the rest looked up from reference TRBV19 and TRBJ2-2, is DGGITQSPKYLFRKEGQNVTLSCEQNLNHDAMYWYRQDPGQGLRLIYYSQIVNDFQKGDIAEGYSVSREKKESFPLTVTSAQKNPTAFYLCASSFPGTFTGELFFGEGSRLTVL.

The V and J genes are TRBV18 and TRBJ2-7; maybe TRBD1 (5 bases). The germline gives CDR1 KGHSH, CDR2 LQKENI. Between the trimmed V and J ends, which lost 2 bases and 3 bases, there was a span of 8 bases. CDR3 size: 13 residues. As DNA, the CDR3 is TGTGCCAGCTCACCAAGGGGTGACTACGAGCAGTACGTC. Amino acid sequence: CASSPRGDYEQYV.

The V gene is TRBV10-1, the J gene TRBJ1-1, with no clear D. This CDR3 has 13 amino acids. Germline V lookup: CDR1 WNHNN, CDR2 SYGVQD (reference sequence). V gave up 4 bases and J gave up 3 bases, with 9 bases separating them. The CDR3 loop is CASSAGRDTEAFF. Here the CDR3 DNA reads TGCGCCAGCAGTGCGGGGAGAGACACTGAAGCTTTCTTT.